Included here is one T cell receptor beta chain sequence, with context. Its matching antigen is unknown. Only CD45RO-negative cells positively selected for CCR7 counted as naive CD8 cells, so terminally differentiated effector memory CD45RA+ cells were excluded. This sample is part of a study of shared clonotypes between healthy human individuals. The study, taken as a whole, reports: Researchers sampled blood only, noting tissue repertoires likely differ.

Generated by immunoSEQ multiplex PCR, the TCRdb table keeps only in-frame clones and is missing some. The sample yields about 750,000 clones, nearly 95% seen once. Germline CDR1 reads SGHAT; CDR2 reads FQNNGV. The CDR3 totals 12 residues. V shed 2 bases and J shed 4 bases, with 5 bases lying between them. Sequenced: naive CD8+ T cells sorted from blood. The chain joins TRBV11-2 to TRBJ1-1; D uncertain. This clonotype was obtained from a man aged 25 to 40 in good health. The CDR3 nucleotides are TGTGCCAGCAGCTTAAGGGTCACTGAAGCTTTCTTT. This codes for CASSLRVTEAFF.